This T cell receptor (beta chain) was documented in a study of blood T cell repertoires in COVID-19. Per the study methods: Reference gene primers were amplified, and this amplification served to estimate nucleated cell counts. TCRdb's table, derived via immunoSEQ multiplex PCR, lists solely in-frame clones and lacks some. V, J and clone size are taken as reported in that table, and D and trimming were inferred from the DNA itself. The sample lists approximately 150,000 clones; 65% to 80% were seen once. A few counts support this clone. The source is a woman aged 55-70 years with acute or convalescent COVID-19. The source material was peripheral blood.

The CDR3 nucleotides are TGTGCCTGGAGGCGGGGAAACGGGGAGCTGTTTTTT. This gives the protein CAWRRGNGELFF. This chain joins TRBV30 and TRBJ2-2, with a possible D match to TRBD2 (6 bases). This CDR3 contains 12 residues. Germline V gene sequence: CDR1 GTSNPN, CDR2 SVGIG (reference sequence). V was clipped by 3 bases and J by 7 bases, with 9 bases between them.